This T cell receptor (beta chain) was captured in a study of control samples from healthy donors and cancer patients. Some clones are missing from TCRdb's copy, which holds only in-frame ones; the method was immunoSEQ multiplex PCR. The repertoire has 20,000 to 30,000 clones, roughly 93% of them found once; the top ten carry around an eighth. The CDR3 contains 18 residues. V lost 1 base to trimming and J lost 8 bases, with 26 bases between them. Germline V gene sequence: CDR1 SGHTA, CDR2 FQGNSA. This receptor was taken from a man aged 50 or older with lung cancer. The sample taken for sequencing was PBMCs. The chain links TRBV7-2 to TRBJ1-2; a possible D gene is TRBD1 (6 bases). DNA of the CDR3: TGTGCCAGCAGCTTAGTTTTAAACCCACCGGGGGGCGCCAGGGGCTACACCTTC. Amino acids: CASSLVLNPPGGARGYTF.